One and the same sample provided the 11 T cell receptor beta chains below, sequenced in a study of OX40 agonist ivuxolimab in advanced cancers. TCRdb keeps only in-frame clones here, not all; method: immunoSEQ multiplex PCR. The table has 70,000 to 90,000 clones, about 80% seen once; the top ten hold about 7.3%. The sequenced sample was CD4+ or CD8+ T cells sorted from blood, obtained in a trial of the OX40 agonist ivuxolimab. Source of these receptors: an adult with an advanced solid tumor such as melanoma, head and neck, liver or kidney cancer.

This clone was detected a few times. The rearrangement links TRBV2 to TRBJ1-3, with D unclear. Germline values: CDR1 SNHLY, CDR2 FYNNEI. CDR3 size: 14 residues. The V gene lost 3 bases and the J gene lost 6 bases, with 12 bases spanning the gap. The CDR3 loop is CASSETQTLNTIYF. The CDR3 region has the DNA TGTGCCAGCAGTGAGACACAGACCCTAAACACCATATATTTT.

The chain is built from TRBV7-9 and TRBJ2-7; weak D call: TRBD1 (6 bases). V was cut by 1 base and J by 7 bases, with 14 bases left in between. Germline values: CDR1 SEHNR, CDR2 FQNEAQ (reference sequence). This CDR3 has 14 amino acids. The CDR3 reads CASSLVTRGEEQYF. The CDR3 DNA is TGTGCCAGCAGCTTAGTAACCAGGGGTGAAGAGCAGTACTTC.

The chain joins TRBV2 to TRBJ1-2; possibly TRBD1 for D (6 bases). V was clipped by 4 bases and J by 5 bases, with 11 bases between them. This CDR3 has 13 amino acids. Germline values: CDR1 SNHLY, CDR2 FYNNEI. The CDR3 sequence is CASSVRGWYGYTF. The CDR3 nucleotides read TGTGCCAGCAGTGTCAGGGGTTGGTATGGCTACACCTTC. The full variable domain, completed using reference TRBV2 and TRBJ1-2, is EPEVTQTPSHQVTQMGQEVILRCVPISNHLYFYWYRQILGQKVEFLVSFYNNEISEKSEIFDDQFSVERPDGSNFTLKIRSTKLEDSAMYFCASSVRGWYGYTFGSGTRLTVV.

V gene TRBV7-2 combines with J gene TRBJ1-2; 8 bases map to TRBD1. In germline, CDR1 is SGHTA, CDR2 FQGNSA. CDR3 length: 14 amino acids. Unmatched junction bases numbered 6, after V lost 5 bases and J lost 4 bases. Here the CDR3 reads CASSPRQGPYGYTF. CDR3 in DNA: TGTGCCAGCAGCCCGCGACAGGGGCCCTATGGCTACACCTTC.

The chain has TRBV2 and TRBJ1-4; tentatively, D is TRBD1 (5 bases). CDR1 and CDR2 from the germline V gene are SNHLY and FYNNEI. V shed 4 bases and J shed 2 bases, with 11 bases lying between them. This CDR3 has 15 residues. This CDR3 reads CASSGGGGTNEKLFF. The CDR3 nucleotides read TGTGCCAGCAGTGGGGGGGGAGGTACTAATGAAAAACTGTTTTTT.

Here the CDR3 DNA reads TGTGCCAGCAGTTCTGCGCAGGGAGCCTCTTCCGAGCAGTACTTC. Translation: CASSSAQGASSEQYF. V usage is TRBV11-2 and J usage is TRBJ2-7; D possibly matches TRBD1 or TRBD2 (5 bases each). Germline lookup yields CDR1 SGHAT and CDR2 FQNNGV. The CDR3 contains 15 residues. The V and J ends lost 6 bases and 6 bases respectively, with 21 bases between them.

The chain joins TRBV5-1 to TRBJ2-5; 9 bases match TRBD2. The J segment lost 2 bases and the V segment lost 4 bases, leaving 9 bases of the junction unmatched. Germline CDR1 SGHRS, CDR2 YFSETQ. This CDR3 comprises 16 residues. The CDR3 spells CASSRGLAKIQETQYF. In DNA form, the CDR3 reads TGCGCCAGCAGCCGAGGACTAGCGAAAATACAAGAGACCCAGTACTTC. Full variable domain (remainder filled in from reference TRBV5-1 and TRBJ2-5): KAGVTQTPRYLIKTRGQQVTLSCSPISGHRSVSWYQQTPGQGLQFLFEYFSETQRNKGNFPGRFSGRQFSNSRSEMNVSTLELGDSALYLCASSRGLAKIQETQYFGPGTRLLVL.

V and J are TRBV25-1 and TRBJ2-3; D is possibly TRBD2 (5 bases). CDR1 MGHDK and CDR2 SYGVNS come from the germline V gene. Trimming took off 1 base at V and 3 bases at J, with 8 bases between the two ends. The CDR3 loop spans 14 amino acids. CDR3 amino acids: CASSESRGTDTQYF. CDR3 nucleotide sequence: TGTGCCAGCAGTGAATCGAGAGGGACAGATACGCAGTATTTT. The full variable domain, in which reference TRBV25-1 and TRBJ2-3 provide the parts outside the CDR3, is EADIYQTPRYLVIGTGKKITLECSQTMGHDKMYWYQQDPGMELHLIHYSYGVNSTEKGDLSSESTVSRIRTEHFPLTLESARPSHTSQYLCASSESRGTDTQYFGPGTRLTVL.

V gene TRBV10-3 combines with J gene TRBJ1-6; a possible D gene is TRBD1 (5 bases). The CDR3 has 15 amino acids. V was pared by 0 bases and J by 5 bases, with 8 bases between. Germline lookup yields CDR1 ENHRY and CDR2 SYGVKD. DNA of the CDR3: TGTGCCATCAGTGAGTCCCGACAGAATAATTCACCCCTCCACTTT. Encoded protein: CAISESRQNNSPLHF.

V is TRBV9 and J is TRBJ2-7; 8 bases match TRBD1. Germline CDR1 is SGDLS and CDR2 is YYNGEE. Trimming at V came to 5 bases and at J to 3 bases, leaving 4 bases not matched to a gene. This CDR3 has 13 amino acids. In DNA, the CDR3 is TGTGCCAGCAGTCCAGGGGGCGTCTACGAGCAGTACTTC. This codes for CASSPGGVYEQYF.

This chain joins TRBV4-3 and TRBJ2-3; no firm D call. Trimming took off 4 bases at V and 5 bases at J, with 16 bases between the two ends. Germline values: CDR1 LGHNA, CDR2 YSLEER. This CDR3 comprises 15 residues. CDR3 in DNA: TGCGCCAGCAGCCCCTCGGGCGGTTCTGGAGATACGCAGTATTTT. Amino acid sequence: CASSPSGGSGDTQYF.